This TCR beta chain was identified during a study of CD8 T cells in Susac syndrome. Sequencing of TCR beta, carried out with a high-throughput approach, was applied to CD8+ and CD4+ T cells from the blood. Relapsing-remitting disease, either stable or active, was present in the treatment-naive patients who were the multiple sclerosis controls. TEMRA cells underwent FACS enrichment and CD8+ and CD4+ T cells underwent negative isolation. Random hexamers primed reverse transcription of about 0.5 to 1 ug RNA. The method of amplification for TCR beta CDR3 was immunoSEQ multiplex PCR, covering 54 Vbeta and 13 Jbeta. TCRdb re-called the immunoSEQ multiplex PCR reads through MiXCR, storing one row per CDR3 protein. The sample includes approximately 130,000 distinct CDR3 sequences, around 91% of them seen just once. This clonotype has only a few counts. The sequenced sample was CD8+ T cells from PBMCs. This sequence was found in a human donor with multiple sclerosis.

CDR3 amino acids: CASSPRQAYEQYF. In nucleotides, the CDR3 is TGTGCCAGCTCCCCTAGGCAAGCCTACGAGCAGTACTTC. The V and J genes are TRBV5-6 and TRBJ2-7; D unclear. Germline assignment: CDR1 SGHDT and CDR2 YYEEEE. The V and J ends lost 7 bases and 2 bases respectively, with 13 bases between them. CDR3 size: 13 residues.